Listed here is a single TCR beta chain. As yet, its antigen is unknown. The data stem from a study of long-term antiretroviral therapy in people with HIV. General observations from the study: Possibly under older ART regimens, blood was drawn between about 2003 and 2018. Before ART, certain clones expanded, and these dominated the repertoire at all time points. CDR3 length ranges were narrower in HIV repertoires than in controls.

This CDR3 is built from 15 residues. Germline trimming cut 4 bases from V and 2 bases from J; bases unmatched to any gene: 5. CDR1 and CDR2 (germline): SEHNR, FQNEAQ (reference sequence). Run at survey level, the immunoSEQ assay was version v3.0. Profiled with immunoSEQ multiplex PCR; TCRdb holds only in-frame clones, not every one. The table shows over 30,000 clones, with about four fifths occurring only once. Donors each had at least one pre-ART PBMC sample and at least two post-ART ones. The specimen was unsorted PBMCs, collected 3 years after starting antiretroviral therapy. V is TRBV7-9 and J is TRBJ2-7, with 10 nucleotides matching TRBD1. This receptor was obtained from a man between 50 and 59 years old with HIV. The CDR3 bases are TGTGCCAGCAGCTCGGGGACAGGGGTGGCCTACGAGCAGTACTTC. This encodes CASSSGTGVAYEQYF.